Listed here are 13 T cell receptor beta chains from one sample, sequenced in a study of blood T cells in healthy people across ages. For the second PCR, which ran for about 7 to 11 cycles, a sample-barcoded 5' primer and a J-beta primer mix were used. MiXCR, applied by TCRdb to the 5' RACE reads, yields one record per CDR3 protein. The sample lists about 580,000 distinct CDR3 sequences; about 45% were seen once. The sequencing input was blood. These receptors all stem from an elderly man in good health.

This clonotype turned up a few times. This chain connects TRBV5-1 to TRBJ2-4; TRBD1 matches 7 bases. V dropped 0 bases and J dropped 2; count of bases not matched to a gene: 5. The CDR3 extends over 16 amino acids. Germline V CDR1 and CDR2: SGHRS, YFSETQ. CDR3 sequence: CASSLGDSVTKNIQYF. The CDR3 DNA reads as TGCGCCAGCAGCTTGGGGGACAGTGTGACCAAAAACATTCAGTACTTC. Using reference TRBV5-1 and TRBJ2-4 for the parts outside the CDR3, the full variable domain is KAGVTQTPRYLIKTRGQQVTLSCSPISGHRSVSWYQQTPGQGLQFLFEYFSETQRNKGNFPGRFSGRQFSNSRSEMNVSTLELGDSALYLCASSLGDSVTKNIQYFGAGTRLSVL.

Concerning this clonotype itself: A read error is possible here, since a much larger clone lies one base away. The gene calls are TRBV6-6 and TRBJ2-5; 9 positions agree with TRBD2. Per the germline V gene, CDR1 is MNHNY and CDR2 is SVGAGI (reference sequence). This CDR3 has 17 amino acids. V shed 1 base and J 11 bases; nucleotides not matched to a gene: 17. CDR3 in amino acids: CASSYLAGAMVVNEQYF. The CDR3 DNA reads TGTGCCAGCAGTTACTTAGCGGGGGCCATGGTTGTGAATGAGCAGTACTTC.

This clonotype occurred a few times. The rearrangement joins TRBV9 to TRBJ2-1; 7 bases align to TRBD2. The CDR3 has 15 amino acids. With 0 bases clipped from V and 8 bases from J, the junction kept 8 bases outside the gene matches. CDR1 is SGDLS, CDR2 YYNGEE, per germline. CDR3 protein: CASSVGGGSFHEQFF. The CDR3, as DNA: TGTGCCAGCAGCGTAGGAGGCGGGAGTTTTCATGAGCAGTTCTTC.

CDR3 nucleotides: TGCAGCGCCCATGACCCGGTTGTTGGAAACACCATATATTTT. Protein sequence: CSAHDPVVGNTIYF. The chain joins TRBV29-1 to TRBJ1-3; D gene ambiguous. Germline lookup yields CDR1 SQVTM and CDR2 ANQGSEA. Trimming pared 7 bases from V and 3 bases from J, leaving 16 bases between. CDR3 size: 14 residues.

This clonotype has just a few counts. The rearrangement joins TRBV15 to TRBJ2-1, with D perhaps being TRBD1 or TRBD2 (5 bases each). The CDR3 has 16 residues. Germline-derived CDR1 and CDR2 are LNHNV and YYDKDF (reference sequence). The V end was cut by 0 bases, the J end by 4 bases, with 13 bases between. The CDR3 DNA reads as TGTGCCACCAGCAGAGATAACGGGGCGCGATACAATGAGCAGTTCTTC. Its protein is CATSRDNGARYNEQFF.

There are a few counts of this clonotype. This chain connects TRBV6-1 to TRBJ2-3; possible D gene TRBD2, 5 bases. Germline-derived CDR1 and CDR2 are MNHNS and SASEGT. The CDR3 runs 17 residues. V gave up 6 bases and J gave up 1 base, with 20 bases separating them. CDR3 loop: CASSRGAFLRGTDTQYF. The CDR3 DNA reads as TGTGCCAGCAGCCGAGGAGCTTTCCTGAGGGGCACAGATACGCAGTATTTT.

The chain uses TRBV3-1 and TRBJ2-3, with 10 bases matching TRBD1. Germline V gene data show CDR1 as LGHDT and CDR2 as YNNKEL (reference sequence). J was trimmed by 10 bases and V by 1 base; bases with no gene match: 2. CDR3 length: 13 residues. CDR3 in amino acids: CASSQGDRGAQYF. In DNA, the CDR3 is TGTGCCAGCAGCCAAGGGGACAGGGGCGCGCAGTATTTT.

This clonotype occurred once. This sequence joins TRBV5-4 and TRBJ2-7, with D tentatively TRBD2 (6 bases). The ends were cut back, 4 bases at V and 4 bases at J, with 12 bases in the middle. Germline lookup yields CDR1 SGHNT and CDR2 YYREEE (reference sequence). The CDR3 spans 13 residues. CDR3: CASSEGLNYEQYF. The CDR3 DNA is TGTGCCAGCAGCGAGGGACTGAATTACGAGCAGTACTTC.

This rearrangement joins TRBV12-3 or TRBV12-4 to TRBJ1-5; D gene ambiguous. The CDR3 contains 13 residues. Trimming removed 2 bases from V and 5 bases from J, with 7 bases in between. DNA of the CDR3: TGTGCCAGCAGTTTAACAACGGATCAGCCCCAGCATTTT. Translation gives CASSLTTDQPQHF.

In its sample, this clonotype was seen once. This chain links TRBV7-9 with TRBJ2-4, with TRBD1 matching 9 bases. The J call may be incorrect, as the DNA end agrees better with TRBJ2-7. Germline assignment: CDR1 SEHNR and CDR2 FQNEAQ (reference sequence). The CDR3 spans 13 residues. The DNA for the CDR3 is TGTGCCACCGGGACAGGGTTGACCTACGAGCAGTACTTC. Protein product: CATGTGLTYEQYF.

This clonotype was found many times. The chain links TRBV29-1 to TRBJ2-3, with D perhaps being TRBD1 or TRBD2 (5 bases each). This CDR3 contains 17 residues. Germline V gene lookup returns CDR1 SQVTM and CDR2 ANQGSEA. V was cut by 4 bases and J by 4 bases, with 24 bases left in between. Here the CDR3 reads CSVAGRRPLGRADTQYF. The CDR3 region has the DNA TGCAGCGTTGCTGGTCGCCGGCCACTGGGGCGGGCAGATACGCAGTATTTT.

This clonotype was recorded a few times. The chain uses TRBV12-3 or TRBV12-4 and TRBJ2-1; 8 nucleotides line up with TRBD2. The junction had 9 bases not matched to a gene; V was cut back by 1 base and J by 4 bases. The CDR3 is 17 residues long. As DNA, the CDR3 is TGTGCCAGCAGTTTAGGCCGGGGGAGCGGGGGATACAATGAGCAGTTCTTC. It translates to CASSLGRGSGGYNEQFF.

J is TRBJ2-5 and V is TRBV6-1; possible D gene TRBD1, 6 bases. Near its end, the DNA agrees better with TRBJ2-7, so the J call may be wrong. Germline CDR1 is MNHNS and CDR2 is SASEGT. The CDR3 runs to 13 residues. DNA for the CDR3: TGTGCCAGCAGTGTATGGACAGAATACGAGCAGTACTTC. Its translation: CASSVWTEYEQYF.